Presented here are 13 T cell receptor beta chains from one specimen sequenced in a study of T cell responses to AZD1222 COVID-19 vaccine. The assay was immunoSEQ multiplex PCR, and TCRdb's table has in-frame clones only and misses some. Of a few hundred thousand clones in the sample, approximately 93% are singletons; the top ten hold 0.55%. The sample consisted of peripheral blood, taken on day 0 of AZD1222 vaccination. These receptors were taken from an adult in good health.

A single count supports this clone. The chain couples TRBV29-1 to TRBJ1-4; 7 bases are shared with TRBD1. Germline V lookup: CDR1 SQVTM, CDR2 ANQGSEA. The J segment lost 7 bases and the V segment lost 4 bases, leaving 9 bases of the junction unmatched. This CDR3 comprises 14 residues. The CDR3 protein is CSVGQTGYREKLFF. Written as DNA, the CDR3 is TGCAGCGTTGGGCAGACAGGGTACCGTGAAAAACTGTTTTTT. The full variable domain, with the rest looked up from reference TRBV29-1 and TRBJ1-4, is SAVISQKPSRDICQRGTSLTIQCQVDSQVTMMFWYRQQPGQSLTLIATANQGSEATYESGFVIDKFPISRPNLTFSTLTVSNMSPEDSSIYLCSVGQTGYREKLFFGSGTQLSVL.

The gene calls are TRBV19 and TRBJ2-4; the D gene is possibly TRBD1 (6 bases). Germline-derived CDR1 and CDR2 are LNHDA and SQIVND (reference sequence). V dropped 5 bases and J dropped 5 bases, with 19 bases sitting between them. This CDR3 has 16 residues. CDR3 in DNA: TGTGCCAGTAGTTTAGGGGGTTGGGACACGCAAAACATTCAGTACTTC. This gives the protein CASSLGGWDTQNIQYF. The full variable domain, rest sourced from reference TRBV19 and TRBJ2-4, is DGGITQSPKYLFRKEGQNVTLSCEQNLNHDAMYWYRQDPGQGLRLIYYSQIVNDFQKGDIAEGYSVSREKKESFPLTVTSAQKNPTAFYLCASSLGGWDTQNIQYFGAGTRLSVL.

The gene calls are TRBV5-6 and TRBJ1-1, with 8 bases aligning to TRBD1. The CDR3 is made up of 13 amino acids. Germline trimming cut 5 bases from V and 0 bases from J; bases unmatched to any gene: 0. Germline V lookup: CDR1 SGHDT, CDR2 YYEEEE. The CDR3 nucleotides are TGTGCCAGCAGACAGGGGGTGAACACTGAAGCTTTCTTT. Protein product: CASRQGVNTEAFF.

This chain joins TRBV10-3 and TRBJ1-2, with 12 bases lining up with TRBD1. Losses at the gene ends were 6 bases for V and 2 bases for J; bases not matched to a gene: 4. Germline V gene data show CDR1 as ENHRY and CDR2 as SYGVKD. The CDR3 covers 15 residues. CDR3 DNA: TGTGCCATCAGGGGACAGGGGGCCCAAAACTATGGCTACACCTTC. It encodes CAIRGQGAQNYGYTF.

The rearrangement links TRBV27 to TRBJ2-1; TRBD2 is a possible D gene (6 bases). The germline V and J ends were trimmed by 6 bases and 6 bases, with 18 bases remaining between them. The CDR3 is made up of 15 amino acids. The germline V gene encodes CDR1 MNHEY and CDR2 SMNVEV (reference sequence). This chain's CDR3 is CASRLTIGTFNEQFF. CDR3 in DNA: TGTGCCAGCAGATTGACCATAGGGACTTTCAATGAGCAGTTCTTC.

The rearrangement joins TRBV28 to TRBJ1-2, with D unresolved. CDR1 and CDR2 (germline): MDHEN, SYDVKM. CDR3 length equals 14 residues. The V gene lost 6 bases and the J gene lost 4 bases, with 15 bases spanning the gap. CDR3 amino acids: CASSLSGVGYGYTF. For the CDR3, the DNA is TGTGCCAGCAGCCTTAGTGGGGTTGGCTATGGCTACACCTTC.

J is TRBJ2-1 and V is TRBV11-1, with TRBD1 identical over 8 bases. Germline V CDR1 and CDR2: SGHAT, FQDESV (reference sequence). This CDR3 has 15 amino acids. Trimming at V came to 5 bases and at J to 7 bases, leaving 10 bases not matched to a gene. CDR3 coding DNA: TGTGCCAGCAGCCCCCTAAACGACAGGGGAAATGAGCAGTTCTTC. Its protein product is CASSPLNDRGNEQFF.

The chain is built from TRBV19 and TRBJ2-7; D is possibly TRBD2 (6 bases). This CDR3 is built from 14 residues. Trimming removed 9 bases at V and 4 bases at J, with 19 bases between. From germline, CDR1 is LNHDA and CDR2 SQIVND (reference sequence). The chain's CDR3 is CARGGGRIWYEQYF. In DNA form, the CDR3 reads TGTGCCAGGGGAGGCGGCAGGATTTGGTACGAGCAGTACTTC.

The V gene is TRBV11-2, the J gene TRBJ1-2; TRBD1 matches at 9 bases. Germline V gives CDR1 SGHAT, CDR2 FQNNGV. V trimming: 6 bases; J trimming: 7 bases; junction bases outside the gene matches: 15. The CDR3 is made up of 16 amino acids. CDR3 DNA: TGTGCCAGCAGTCAAATTGTGGGGACAGGGATTGGTGGCTACACCTTC. This gives the protein CASSQIVGTGIGGYTF. Filled out from reference TRBV11-2 and TRBJ1-2, the complete variable domain reads EAGVAQSPRYKIIEKRQSVAFWCNPISGHATLYWYQQILGQGPKLLIQFQNNGVVDDSQLPKDRFSAERLKGVDSTLKIQPAKLEDSAVYLCASSQIVGTGIGGYTFGSGTRLTVV.

The chain joins TRBV9 to TRBJ1-1; D might be TRBD1 (5 bases). The length of the CDR3 is 14 residues. Germline loops: CDR1 SGDLS, CDR2 YYNGEE. Trimming pared 3 bases from V and 4 bases from J, leaving 13 bases between. CDR3 residues: CASSDPRVGTEAFF. The CDR3 DNA sequence: TGTGCCAGCAGCGACCCCAGGGTGGGCACTGAAGCTTTCTTT.

The chain is built from TRBV12-2 and TRBJ2-7. TRBV12-2 corresponds to a pseudogene. CDR3 length equals 14 residues. The CDR3: CASRLRPTPYEQYF. The CDR3 DNA sequence: TGTGCAAGTCGCTTGAGACCGACCCCCTACGAGCAGTACTTC.

The chain has TRBV5-1 and TRBJ2-7, with 9 positions matching TRBD1. Germline values: CDR1 SGHRS, CDR2 YFSETQ. There are 13 residues in the CDR3. The V segment lost 5 bases and the J segment 5 bases; nucleotides outside the gene matches: 5. CDR3 nucleotide sequence: TGCGCCAGCAGGGGACAGGGTCAGGACGAGCAGTACTTC. This translates into CASRGQGQDEQYF.

The V and J genes are TRBV15 and TRBJ1-2; D is ambiguous. CDR3 length equals 14 residues. V lost 0 bases and J 4 bases, leaving 9 bases between the germline ends. The germline V gene encodes CDR1 LNHNV and CDR2 YYDKDF (reference sequence). Here the CDR3 DNA reads TGTGCCACCAGCAGAGATCGACCTCTCTATGGCTACACCTTC. It codes for CATSRDRPLYGYTF.